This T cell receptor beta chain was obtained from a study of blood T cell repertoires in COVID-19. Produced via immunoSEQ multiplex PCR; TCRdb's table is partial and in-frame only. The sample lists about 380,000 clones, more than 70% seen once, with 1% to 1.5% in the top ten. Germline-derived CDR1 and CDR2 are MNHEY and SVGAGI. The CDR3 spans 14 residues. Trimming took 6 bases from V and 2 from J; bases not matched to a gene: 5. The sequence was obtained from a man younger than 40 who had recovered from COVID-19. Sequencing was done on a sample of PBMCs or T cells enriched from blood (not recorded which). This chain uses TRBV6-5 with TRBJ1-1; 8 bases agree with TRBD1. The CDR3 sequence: CASRRAGGNTEAFF. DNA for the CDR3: TGTGCCAGCAGGCGTGCAGGGGGCAACACTGAAGCTTTCTTT.